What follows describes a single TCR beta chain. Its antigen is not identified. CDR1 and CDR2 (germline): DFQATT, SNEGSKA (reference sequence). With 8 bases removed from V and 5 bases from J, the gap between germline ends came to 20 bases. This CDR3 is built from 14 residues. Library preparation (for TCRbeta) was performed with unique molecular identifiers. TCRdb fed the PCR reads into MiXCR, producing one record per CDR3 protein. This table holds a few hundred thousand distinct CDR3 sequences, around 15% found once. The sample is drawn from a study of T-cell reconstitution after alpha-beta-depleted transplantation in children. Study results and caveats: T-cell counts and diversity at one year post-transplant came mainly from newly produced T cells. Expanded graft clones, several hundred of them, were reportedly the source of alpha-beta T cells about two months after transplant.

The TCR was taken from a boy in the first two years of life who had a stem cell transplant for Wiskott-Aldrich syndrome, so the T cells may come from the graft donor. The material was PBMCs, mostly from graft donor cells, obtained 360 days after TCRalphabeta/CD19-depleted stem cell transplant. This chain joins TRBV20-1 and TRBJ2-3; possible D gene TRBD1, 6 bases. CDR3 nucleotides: TGCAGTACCTGGCCCGGGACCAGGGGAGATACGCAGTATTTT. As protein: CSTWPGTRGDTQYF.